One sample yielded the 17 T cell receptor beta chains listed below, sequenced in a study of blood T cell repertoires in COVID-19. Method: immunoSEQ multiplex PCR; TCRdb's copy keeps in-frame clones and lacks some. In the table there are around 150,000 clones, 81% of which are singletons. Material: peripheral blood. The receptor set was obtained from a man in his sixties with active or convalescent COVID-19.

CDR3 sequence: CASSLVARQGDGNTIYF. The CDR3 nucleotides are TGTGCCAGCAGCTTAGTGGCCCGGCAGGGTGACGGAAACACCATATATTTT. The chain uses TRBV7-8 and TRBJ1-3, with D perhaps TRBD1 (5 bases). Germline V gene lookup returns CDR1 SGHVS and CDR2 FQNEAQ. Trimming left V 1 base short and J 4 bases short, with 17 bases between. The CDR3 runs 17 residues.

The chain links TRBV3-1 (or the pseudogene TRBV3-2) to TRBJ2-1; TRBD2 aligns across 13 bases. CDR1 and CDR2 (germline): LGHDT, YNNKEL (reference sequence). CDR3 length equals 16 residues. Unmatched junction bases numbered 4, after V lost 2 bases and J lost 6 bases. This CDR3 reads CASSQLGLAGVNEQFF. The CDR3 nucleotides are TGTGCCAGCAGCCAACTAGGACTAGCGGGAGTCAATGAGCAGTTCTTC.

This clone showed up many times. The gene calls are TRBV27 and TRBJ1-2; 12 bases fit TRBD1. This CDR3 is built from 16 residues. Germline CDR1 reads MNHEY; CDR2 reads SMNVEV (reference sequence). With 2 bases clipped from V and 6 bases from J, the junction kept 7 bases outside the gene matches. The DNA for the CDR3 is TGTGCCAGCAGTTTACGAGAGGGGACAGGGGGCAATGGCTACACCTTC. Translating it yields CASSLREGTGGNGYTF.

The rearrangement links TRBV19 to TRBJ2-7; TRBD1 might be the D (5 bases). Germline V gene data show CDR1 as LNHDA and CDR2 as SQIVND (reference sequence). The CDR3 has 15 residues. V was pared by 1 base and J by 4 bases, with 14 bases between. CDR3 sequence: CASSIVDSNNYEQYF. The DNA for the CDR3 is TGTGCCAGTAGTATAGTCGACAGCAACAATTACGAGCAGTACTTC.

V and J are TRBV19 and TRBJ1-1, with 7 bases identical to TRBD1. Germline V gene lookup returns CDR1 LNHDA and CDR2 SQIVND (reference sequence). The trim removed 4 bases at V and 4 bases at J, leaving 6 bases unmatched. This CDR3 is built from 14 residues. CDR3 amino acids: CASSTTAGGTEAFF. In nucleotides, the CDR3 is TGTGCCAGTAGTACGACGGCAGGGGGCACTGAAGCTTTCTTT.

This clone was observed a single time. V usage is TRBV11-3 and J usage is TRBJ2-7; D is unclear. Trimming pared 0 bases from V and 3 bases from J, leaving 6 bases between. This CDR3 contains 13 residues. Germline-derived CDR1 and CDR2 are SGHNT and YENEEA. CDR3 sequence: CASSLEAGYEQYF. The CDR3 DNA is TGTGCCAGCAGCTTAGAAGCCGGCTACGAGCAGTACTTC.

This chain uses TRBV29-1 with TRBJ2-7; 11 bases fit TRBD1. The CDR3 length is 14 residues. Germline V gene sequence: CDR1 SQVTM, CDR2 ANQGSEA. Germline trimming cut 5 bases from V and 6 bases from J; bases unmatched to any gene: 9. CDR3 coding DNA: TGCAGCGTTCTCCGGGACAGGGGGGTCGGCGAGCAGTACTTC. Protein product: CSVLRDRGVGEQYF.

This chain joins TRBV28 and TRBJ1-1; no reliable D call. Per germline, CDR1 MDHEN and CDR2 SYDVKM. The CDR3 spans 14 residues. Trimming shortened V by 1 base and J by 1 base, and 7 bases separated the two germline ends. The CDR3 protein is CASSLYTGNTEAFF. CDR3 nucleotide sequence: TGTGCCAGCAGTTTATATACGGGGAACACTGAAGCTTTCTTT. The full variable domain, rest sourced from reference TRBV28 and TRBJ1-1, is DVKVTQSSRYLVKRTGEKVFLECVQDMDHENMFWYRQDPGLGLRLIYFSYDVKMKEKGDIPEGYSVSREKKERFSLILESASTNQTSMYLCASSLYTGNTEAFFGQGTRLTVV.

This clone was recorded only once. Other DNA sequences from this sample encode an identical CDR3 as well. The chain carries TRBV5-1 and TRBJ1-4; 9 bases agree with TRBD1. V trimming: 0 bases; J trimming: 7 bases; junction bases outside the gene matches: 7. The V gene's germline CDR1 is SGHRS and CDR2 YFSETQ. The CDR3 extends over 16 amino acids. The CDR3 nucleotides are TGCGCCAGCAGCTTGGGGGGGACAGGGAGCAGTGAAAAACTGTTTTTT. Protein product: CASSLGGTGSSEKLFF.

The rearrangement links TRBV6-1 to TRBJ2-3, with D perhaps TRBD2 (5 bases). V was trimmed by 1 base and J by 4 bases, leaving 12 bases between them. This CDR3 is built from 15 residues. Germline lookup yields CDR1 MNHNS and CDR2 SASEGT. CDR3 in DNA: TGTGCCAGCAGTGAAGGTGAGGGTGGGGCAGATACGCAGTATTTT. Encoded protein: CASSEGEGGADTQYF.

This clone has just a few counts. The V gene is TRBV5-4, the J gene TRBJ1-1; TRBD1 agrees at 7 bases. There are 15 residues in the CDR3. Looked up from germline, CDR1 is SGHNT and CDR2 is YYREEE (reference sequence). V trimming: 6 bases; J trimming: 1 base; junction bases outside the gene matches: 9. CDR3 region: CASTSKGGANTEAFF. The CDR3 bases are TGTGCCAGCACCAGCAAAGGGGGCGCGAACACTGAAGCTTTCTTT.

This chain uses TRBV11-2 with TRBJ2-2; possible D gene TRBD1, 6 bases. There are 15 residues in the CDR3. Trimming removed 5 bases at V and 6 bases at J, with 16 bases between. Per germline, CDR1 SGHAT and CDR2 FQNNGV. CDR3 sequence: CASSVTGSRAGELFF. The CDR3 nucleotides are TGTGCCAGCAGCGTAACAGGGTCGAGGGCCGGGGAGCTGTTTTTT.

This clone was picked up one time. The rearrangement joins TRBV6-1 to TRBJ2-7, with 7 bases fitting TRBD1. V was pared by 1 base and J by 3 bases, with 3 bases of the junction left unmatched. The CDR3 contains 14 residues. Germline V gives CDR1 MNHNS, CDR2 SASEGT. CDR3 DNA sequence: TGTGCCAGCAGTGAAGGCAGGGGGTACTACGAGCAGTACTTC. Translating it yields CASSEGRGYYEQYF.

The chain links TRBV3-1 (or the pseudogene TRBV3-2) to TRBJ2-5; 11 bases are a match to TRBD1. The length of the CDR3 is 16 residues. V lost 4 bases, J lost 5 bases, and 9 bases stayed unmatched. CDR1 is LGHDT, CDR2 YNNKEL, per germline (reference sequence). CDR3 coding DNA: TGTGCCAGCAGCCGGCGCCGGGACAGGGGGTTGGAGACCCAGTACTTC. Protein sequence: CASSRRRDRGLETQYF.

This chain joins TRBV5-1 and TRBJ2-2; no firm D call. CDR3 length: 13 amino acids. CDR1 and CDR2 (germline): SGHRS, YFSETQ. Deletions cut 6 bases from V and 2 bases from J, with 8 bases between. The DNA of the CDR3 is TGCGCCAGCAACAGAGATAACACCGGGGAGCTGTTTTTT. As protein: CASNRDNTGELFF.

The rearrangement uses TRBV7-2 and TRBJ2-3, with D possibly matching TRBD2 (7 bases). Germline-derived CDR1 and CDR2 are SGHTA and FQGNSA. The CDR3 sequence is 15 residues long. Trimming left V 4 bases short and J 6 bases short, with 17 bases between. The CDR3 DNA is TGTGCCAGCAGCTCGCGCCGGGGGGCACGGGATACGCAGTATTTT. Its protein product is CASSSRRGARDTQYF. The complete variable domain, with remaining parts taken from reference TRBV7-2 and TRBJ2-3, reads GAGVSQSPSNKVTEKGKDVELRCDPISGHTALYWYRQSLGQGLEFLIYFQGNSAPDKSGLPSDRFSAERTGGSVSTLTIQRTQQEDSAVYLCASSSRRGARDTQYFGPGTRLTVL.

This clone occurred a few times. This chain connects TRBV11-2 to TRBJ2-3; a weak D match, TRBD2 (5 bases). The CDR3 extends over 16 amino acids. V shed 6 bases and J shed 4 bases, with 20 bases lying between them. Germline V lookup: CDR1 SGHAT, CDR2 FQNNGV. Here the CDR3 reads CASSLSWTWGSDTQYF. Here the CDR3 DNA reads TGTGCCAGCAGTCTTAGTTGGACTTGGGGTTCAGATACGCAGTATTTT.